These T cell receptor beta chains were read from a single sample in a study of Graves' ophthalmopathy and Graves' hyperthyroidism. TCRdb reanalysed the multiplex PCR reads using MiXCR and keeps one entry per CDR3 protein. The sample carries 650,000 to 900,000 distinct CDR3 sequences, around 40% recorded once. Sequencing input: peripheral blood. Receptors originate from an adult man with Graves' ophthalmopathy. CDR3s include the opening cysteine and the closing phenylalanine or tryptophan. Each record gives: J gene, D gene, V gene, clone size, CDR3 protein, CDR3 DNA. The D gene is left open where the match is weak. Not every row has a clone size; where given, it reads once, few, many or a size class.

>TRBJ1-6|NA|TRBV2|many
CASRDTPAGSPLHF
TGTGCCAGCCGGGACACCCCTGCAGGCTCACCCCTCCACTTT
>TRBJ1-4|NA|TRBV15|once
CATSRDRQGGGEKLFF
TGTGCCACCAGCAGAGACCGCCAGGGAGGCGGTGAAAAACTGTTTTTT
>TRBJ2-2|NA|TRBV29-1|NA
CSVMTERTINTGELSW
TGCAGCGTTATGACAGAACGAACTATTAACACCGGGGAGCTGTCTTGG
>TRBJ2-3|NA|TRBV9|few
CASSVDIFEGYTQYF
TGTGCCAGCAGCGTAGACATATTCGAAGGTTATACGCAGTATTTT
>TRBJ1-3|NA|TRBV7-9|few
CASRGAAGSGNTIYF
TGTGCCAGTAGAGGGGCAGCCGGCTCTGGAAACACCATATATTTT
>TRBJ1-1|NA|TRBV11-2|many
CASSLHTRVEAFF
TGTGCCAGCAGCCTACACACAAGGGTCGAGGCTTTCTTT
>TRBJ2-5|NA|TRBV25-1|NA
CASSRAWGARETQYF
TGTGCCAGCAGTCGAGCCTGGGGCGCCCGGGAGACCCAGTACTTC
>TRBJ2-3|TRBD2|TRBV10-3|many
CAISGGASTDTQYF
TGTGCCATCAGCGGGGGGGCTAGCACAGATACGCAGTATTTT
>TRBJ2-5|NA|TRBV24-1|many
CATSAVLEGETQYF
TGTGCCACCAGTGCCGTCTTGGAGGGGGAGACCCAGTACTTC
>TRBJ2-6|NA|TRBV7-8|many
CASSLGTAISGANVLTF
TGTGCCAGCAGCTTAGGGACAGCCATCTCTGGGGCCAACGTCCTGACTTTC
>TRBJ2-7|NA|TRBV9|NA
CASSEEGGSSYEQYF
TGTGCCAGCAGCGAAGAGGGGGGGAGCTCCTACGAGCAGTACTTC
>TRBJ1-4|TRBD1|TRBV15|many
CATSEDRGRSEKLFF
TGTGCCACCAGCGAGGACAGGGGTCGTAGTGAAAAACTGTTTTTT
>TRBJ1-5|NA|TRBV25-1|NA
CACSEQDGENQPQHF
TGTGCCTGCAGTGAACAGGACGGAGAAAATCAGCCCCAGCATTTT
>TRBJ1-5|NA|TRBV20-1|NA
CSARRANNQPQHF
TGCAGTGCTAGAAGGGCGAACAATCAGCCCCAGCATTTT
>TRBJ1-1|NA|TRBV10-3|few
CASSYSYVETEAFF
TGTGCCAGCAGTTACTCGTACGTTGAGACTGAAGCTTTCTTT
>TRBJ1-5|TRBD1|TRBV15|NA
CATSRVTGGVGQPQHF
TGTGCCACCAGCAGGGTTACAGGGGGTGTCGGGCAGCCCCAGCATTTT
>TRBJ2-5|TRBD1|TRBV10-2|NA
CAIRTGGTQYF
TGCGCCATCAGGACAGGTGGGACCCAGTACTTC
>TRBJ1-5|NA|TRBV10-3|NA
CASSEWRAFNQPQHF
TGTGCCAGCAGTGAATGGCGTGCATTCAATCAGCCCCAGCATTTT
>TRBJ2-3|NA|TRBV19|NA
CASSIGSTAQDTQYF
TGTGCCAGTAGTATAGGTAGCACCGCCCAAGATACGCAGTATTTT
>TRBJ2-5|TRBD2|TRBV29-1|NA
CSSGTNQETQYF
TGCAGCTCTGGGACTAACCAAGAGACCCAGTACTTC
>TRBJ2-7|TRBD1|TRBV2|NA
CASSLDRSLYEQYF
TGTGCCAGCAGCCTGGACAGGTCGCTCTACGAGCAGTACTTC
>TRBJ1-4|TRBD1|TRBV20-1|many
CSGQRNEKLFF
TGCTCGGGACAGCGTAATGAAAAACTGTTTTTT
>TRBJ1-4|TRBD1|TRBV15|once
CATSTPTGPATNEKLFF
TGTGCCACCAGCACCCCGACAGGGCCTGCAACTAATGAAAAACTGTTTTTT
>TRBJ2-5|TRBD1|TRBV10-3|NA
CAISLVQGARETQYF
TGTGCCATCAGCTTGGTCCAGGGGGCGCGGGAGACCCAGTACTTC
>TRBJ1-2|NA|TRBV29-1|NA
CSLGDRVSPSYTF
TGCAGCTTGGGAGACCGTGTATCACCGAGCTACACCTTC